This T cell receptor beta chain was obtained from a study of blood T cell repertoires in COVID-19. Study summary: Some COVID-19 samples were acute and others convalescent; all came from the United States, Italy and Spain.

The length of the CDR3 is 13 residues. Looked up from germline, CDR1 is MNHEY and CDR2 is SMNVEV (reference sequence). V lost 1 base, J lost 2 bases, and 5 bases lay in between. Using immunoSEQ multiplex PCR, the repertoire was profiled, and TCRdb retains in-frame clones only, with some absent. The table records 150,000 to 180,000 clones, around 90% of them present only once. The receptor comes from a man between 50 and 59 years old with acute or convalescent COVID-19. The chain couples TRBV27 to TRBJ1-1; D unresolved. Sequenced: peripheral blood. CDR3 bases: TGTGCCAGCAGTTTATTTCGTAACACTGAAGCTTTCTTT. This encodes CASSLFRNTEAFF.